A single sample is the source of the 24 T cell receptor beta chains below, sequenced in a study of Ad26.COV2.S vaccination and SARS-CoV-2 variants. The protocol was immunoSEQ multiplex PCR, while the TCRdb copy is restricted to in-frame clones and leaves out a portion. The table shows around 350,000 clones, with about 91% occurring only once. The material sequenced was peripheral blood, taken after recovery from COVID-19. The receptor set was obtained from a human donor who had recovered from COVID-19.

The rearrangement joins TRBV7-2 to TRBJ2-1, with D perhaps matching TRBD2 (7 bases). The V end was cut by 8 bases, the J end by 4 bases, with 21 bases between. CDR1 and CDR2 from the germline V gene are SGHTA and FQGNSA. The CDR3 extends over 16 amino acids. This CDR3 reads CASPSKGGGYYNEQFF. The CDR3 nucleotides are TGTGCCAGCCCTTCCAAGGGGGGGGGTTATTACAATGAGCAGTTCTTC.

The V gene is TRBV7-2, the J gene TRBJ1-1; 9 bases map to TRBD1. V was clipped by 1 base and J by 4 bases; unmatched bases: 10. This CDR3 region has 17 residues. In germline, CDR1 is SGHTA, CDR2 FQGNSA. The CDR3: CASSLVPPGQGGTEAFF. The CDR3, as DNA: TGTGCCAGCAGCTTAGTGCCACCGGGACAGGGCGGCACTGAAGCTTTCTTT. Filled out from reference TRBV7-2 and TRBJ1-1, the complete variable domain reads GAGVSQSPSNKVTEKGKDVELRCDPISGHTALYWYRQSLGQGLEFLIYFQGNSAPDKSGLPSDRFSAERTGGSVSTLTIQRTQQEDSAVYLCASSLVPPGQGGTEAFFGQGTRLTVV.

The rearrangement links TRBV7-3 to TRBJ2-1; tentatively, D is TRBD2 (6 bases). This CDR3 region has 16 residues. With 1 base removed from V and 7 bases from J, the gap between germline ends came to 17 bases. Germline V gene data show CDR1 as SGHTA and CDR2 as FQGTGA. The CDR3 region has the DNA TGTGCCAGCAGCTTAAACGCGGGGCCCGCGGGGAATGAGCAGTTCTTC. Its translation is CASSLNAGPAGNEQFF.

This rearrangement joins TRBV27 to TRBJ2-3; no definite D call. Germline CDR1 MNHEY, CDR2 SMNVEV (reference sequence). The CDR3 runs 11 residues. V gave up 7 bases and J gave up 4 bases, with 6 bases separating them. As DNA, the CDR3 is TGTGCCAGCACGTATGCAGATACGCAGTATTTT. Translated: CASTYADTQYF.

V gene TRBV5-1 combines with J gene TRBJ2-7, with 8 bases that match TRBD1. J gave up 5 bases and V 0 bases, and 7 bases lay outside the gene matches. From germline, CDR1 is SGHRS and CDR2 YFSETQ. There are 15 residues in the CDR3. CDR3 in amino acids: CASSLVGAGGHEQYF. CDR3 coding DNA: TGCGCCAGCAGCTTGGTGGGCGCAGGGGGCCACGAGCAGTACTTC.

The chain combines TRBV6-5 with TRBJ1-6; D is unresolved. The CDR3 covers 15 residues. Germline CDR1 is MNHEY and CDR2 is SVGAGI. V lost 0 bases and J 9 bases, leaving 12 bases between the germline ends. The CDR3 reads CASSYSRTEGSPLHF. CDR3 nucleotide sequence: TGTGCCAGCAGTTACTCGCGGACTGAAGGTTCACCCCTCCACTTT.

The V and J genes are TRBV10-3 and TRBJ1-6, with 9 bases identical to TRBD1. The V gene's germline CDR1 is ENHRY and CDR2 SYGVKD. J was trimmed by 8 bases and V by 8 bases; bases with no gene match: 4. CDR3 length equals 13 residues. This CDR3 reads CAISTGGDSPLHF. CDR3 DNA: TGTGCCATCTCGACAGGGGGGGATTCACCCCTCCACTTT.

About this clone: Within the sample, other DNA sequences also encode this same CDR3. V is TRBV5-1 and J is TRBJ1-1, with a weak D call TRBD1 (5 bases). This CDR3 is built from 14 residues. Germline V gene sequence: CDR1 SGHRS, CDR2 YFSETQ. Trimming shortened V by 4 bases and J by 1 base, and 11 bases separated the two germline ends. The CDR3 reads CASSPQGANTEAFF. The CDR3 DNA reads TGCGCCAGCAGCCCGCAAGGGGCGAACACTGAAGCTTTCTTT.

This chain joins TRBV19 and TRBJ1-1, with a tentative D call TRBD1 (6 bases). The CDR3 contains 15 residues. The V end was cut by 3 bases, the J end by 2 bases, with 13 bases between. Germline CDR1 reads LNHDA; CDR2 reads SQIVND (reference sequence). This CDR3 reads CASSILSGGNTEAFF. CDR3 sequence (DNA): TGTGCCAGTAGTATTTTATCCGGGGGCAACACTGAAGCTTTCTTT.

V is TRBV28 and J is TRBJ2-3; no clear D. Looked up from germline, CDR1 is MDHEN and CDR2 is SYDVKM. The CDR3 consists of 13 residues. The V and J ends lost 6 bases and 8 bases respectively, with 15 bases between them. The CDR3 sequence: CASSTFVSSTQYF. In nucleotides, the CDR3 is TGTGCCAGCAGCACCTTCGTGAGCTCTACGCAGTATTTT.

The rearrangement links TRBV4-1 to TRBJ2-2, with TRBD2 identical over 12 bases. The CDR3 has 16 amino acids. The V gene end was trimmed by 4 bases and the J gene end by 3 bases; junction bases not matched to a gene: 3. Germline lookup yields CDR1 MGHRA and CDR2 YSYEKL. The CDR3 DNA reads TGCGCCAGCAGCCGCCTAGCGGGGGGGCACACCGGGGAGCTGTTTTTT. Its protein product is CASSRLAGGHTGELFF.

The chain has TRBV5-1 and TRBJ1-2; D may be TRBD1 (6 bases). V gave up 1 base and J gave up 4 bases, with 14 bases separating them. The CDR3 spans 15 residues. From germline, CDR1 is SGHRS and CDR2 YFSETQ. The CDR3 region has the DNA TGCGCCAGCAGCTTGAATGGGGGCGATCGCTATGGCTACACCTTC. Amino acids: CASSLNGGDRYGYTF.

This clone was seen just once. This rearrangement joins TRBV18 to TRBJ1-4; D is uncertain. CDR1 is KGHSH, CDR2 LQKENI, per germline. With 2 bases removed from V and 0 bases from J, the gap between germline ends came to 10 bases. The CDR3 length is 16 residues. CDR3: CASSPGVDATNEKLFF. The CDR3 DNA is TGTGCCAGCTCACCAGGGGTGGACGCAACTAATGAAAAACTGTTTTTT. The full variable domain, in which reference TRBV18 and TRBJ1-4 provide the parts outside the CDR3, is NAGVMQNPRHLVRRRGQEARLRCSPMKGHSHVYWYRQLPEEGLKFMVYLQKENIIDESGMPKERFSAEFPKEGPSILRIQQVVRGDSAAYFCASSPGVDATNEKLFFGSGTQLSVL.

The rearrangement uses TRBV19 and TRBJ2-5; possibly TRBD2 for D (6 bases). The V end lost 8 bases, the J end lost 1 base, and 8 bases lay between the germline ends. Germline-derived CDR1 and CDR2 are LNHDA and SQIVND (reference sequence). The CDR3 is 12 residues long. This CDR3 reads CASGGSQETQYF. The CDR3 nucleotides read TGTGCCAGTGGGGGGAGCCAAGAGACCCAGTACTTC.

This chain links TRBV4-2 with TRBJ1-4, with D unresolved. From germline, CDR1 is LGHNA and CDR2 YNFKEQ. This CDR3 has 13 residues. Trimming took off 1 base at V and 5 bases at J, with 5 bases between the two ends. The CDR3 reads CASSQVENEKLFF. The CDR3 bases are TGTGCCAGCAGCCAAGTGGAAAATGAAAAACTGTTTTTT.

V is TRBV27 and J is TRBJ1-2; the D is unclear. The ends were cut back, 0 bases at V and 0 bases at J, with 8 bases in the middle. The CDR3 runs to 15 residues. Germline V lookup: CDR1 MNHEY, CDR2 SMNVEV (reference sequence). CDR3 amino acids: CASSLSPGTNYGYTF. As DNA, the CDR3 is TGTGCCAGCAGTTTATCACCAGGTACTAACTATGGCTACACCTTC.

Written as DNA, the CDR3 is TGCGCCAGCAGCTTGAGGCAGGGTGGTTTAGGGAATGAGCAGTTCTTC. The encoded protein is CASSLRQGGLGNEQFF. The chain combines TRBV5-1 with TRBJ2-1; tentatively, D is TRBD1 (5 bases). The V and J ends lost 1 base and 7 bases respectively, with 18 bases between them. The CDR3 has 16 amino acids. Looked up from germline, CDR1 is SGHRS and CDR2 is YFSETQ.

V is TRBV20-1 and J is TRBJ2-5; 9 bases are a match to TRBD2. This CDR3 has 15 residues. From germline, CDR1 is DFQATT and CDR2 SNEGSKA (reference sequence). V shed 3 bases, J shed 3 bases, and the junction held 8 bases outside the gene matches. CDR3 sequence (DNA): TGCAGTGCTAGTTATGGCGGGGGGGCGGAAGAGACCCAGTACTTC. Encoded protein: CSASYGGGAEETQYF.

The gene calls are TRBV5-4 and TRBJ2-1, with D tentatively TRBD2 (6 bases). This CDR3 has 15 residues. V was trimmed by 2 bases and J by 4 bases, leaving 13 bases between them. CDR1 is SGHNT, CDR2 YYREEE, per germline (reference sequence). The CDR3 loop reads CASSFSGLTYNEQFF. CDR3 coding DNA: TGTGCCAGCAGCTTCTCGGGACTTACTTACAATGAGCAGTTCTTC.

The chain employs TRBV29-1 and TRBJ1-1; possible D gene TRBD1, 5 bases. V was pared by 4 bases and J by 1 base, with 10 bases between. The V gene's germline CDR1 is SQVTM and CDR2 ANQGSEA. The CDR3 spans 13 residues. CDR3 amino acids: CSVVGGRNTEAFF. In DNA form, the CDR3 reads TGCAGCGTTGTTGGGGGGAGGAACACTGAAGCTTTCTTT.

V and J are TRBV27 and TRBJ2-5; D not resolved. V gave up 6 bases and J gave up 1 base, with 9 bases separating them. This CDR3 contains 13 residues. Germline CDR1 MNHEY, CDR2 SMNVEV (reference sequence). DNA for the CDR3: TGTGCCAGCAGCCTACGCCCCCAAGAGACCCAGTACTTC. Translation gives CASSLRPQETQYF.

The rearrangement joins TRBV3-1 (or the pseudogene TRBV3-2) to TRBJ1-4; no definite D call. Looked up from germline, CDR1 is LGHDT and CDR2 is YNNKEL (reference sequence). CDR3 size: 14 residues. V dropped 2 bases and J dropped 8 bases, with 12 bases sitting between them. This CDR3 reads CASSQQTGVEKLFF. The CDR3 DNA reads TGTGCCAGCAGCCAACAGACTGGGGTAGAAAAACTGTTTTTT.

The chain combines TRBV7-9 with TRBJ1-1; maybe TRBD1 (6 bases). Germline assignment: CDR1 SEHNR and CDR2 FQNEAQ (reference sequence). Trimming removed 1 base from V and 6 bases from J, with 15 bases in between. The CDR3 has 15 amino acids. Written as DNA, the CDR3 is TGTGCCAGCAGCTTAGGGCGACAGGCTGGGGCTGAAGCTTTCTTT. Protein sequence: CASSLGRQAGAEAFF.

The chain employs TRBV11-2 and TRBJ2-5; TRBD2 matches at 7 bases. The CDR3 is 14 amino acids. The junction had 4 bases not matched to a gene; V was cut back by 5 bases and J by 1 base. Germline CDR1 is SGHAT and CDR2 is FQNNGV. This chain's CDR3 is CASSLTGGQETQYF. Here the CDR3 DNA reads TGTGCCAGCAGCCTCACGGGGGGCCAAGAGACCCAGTACTTC.